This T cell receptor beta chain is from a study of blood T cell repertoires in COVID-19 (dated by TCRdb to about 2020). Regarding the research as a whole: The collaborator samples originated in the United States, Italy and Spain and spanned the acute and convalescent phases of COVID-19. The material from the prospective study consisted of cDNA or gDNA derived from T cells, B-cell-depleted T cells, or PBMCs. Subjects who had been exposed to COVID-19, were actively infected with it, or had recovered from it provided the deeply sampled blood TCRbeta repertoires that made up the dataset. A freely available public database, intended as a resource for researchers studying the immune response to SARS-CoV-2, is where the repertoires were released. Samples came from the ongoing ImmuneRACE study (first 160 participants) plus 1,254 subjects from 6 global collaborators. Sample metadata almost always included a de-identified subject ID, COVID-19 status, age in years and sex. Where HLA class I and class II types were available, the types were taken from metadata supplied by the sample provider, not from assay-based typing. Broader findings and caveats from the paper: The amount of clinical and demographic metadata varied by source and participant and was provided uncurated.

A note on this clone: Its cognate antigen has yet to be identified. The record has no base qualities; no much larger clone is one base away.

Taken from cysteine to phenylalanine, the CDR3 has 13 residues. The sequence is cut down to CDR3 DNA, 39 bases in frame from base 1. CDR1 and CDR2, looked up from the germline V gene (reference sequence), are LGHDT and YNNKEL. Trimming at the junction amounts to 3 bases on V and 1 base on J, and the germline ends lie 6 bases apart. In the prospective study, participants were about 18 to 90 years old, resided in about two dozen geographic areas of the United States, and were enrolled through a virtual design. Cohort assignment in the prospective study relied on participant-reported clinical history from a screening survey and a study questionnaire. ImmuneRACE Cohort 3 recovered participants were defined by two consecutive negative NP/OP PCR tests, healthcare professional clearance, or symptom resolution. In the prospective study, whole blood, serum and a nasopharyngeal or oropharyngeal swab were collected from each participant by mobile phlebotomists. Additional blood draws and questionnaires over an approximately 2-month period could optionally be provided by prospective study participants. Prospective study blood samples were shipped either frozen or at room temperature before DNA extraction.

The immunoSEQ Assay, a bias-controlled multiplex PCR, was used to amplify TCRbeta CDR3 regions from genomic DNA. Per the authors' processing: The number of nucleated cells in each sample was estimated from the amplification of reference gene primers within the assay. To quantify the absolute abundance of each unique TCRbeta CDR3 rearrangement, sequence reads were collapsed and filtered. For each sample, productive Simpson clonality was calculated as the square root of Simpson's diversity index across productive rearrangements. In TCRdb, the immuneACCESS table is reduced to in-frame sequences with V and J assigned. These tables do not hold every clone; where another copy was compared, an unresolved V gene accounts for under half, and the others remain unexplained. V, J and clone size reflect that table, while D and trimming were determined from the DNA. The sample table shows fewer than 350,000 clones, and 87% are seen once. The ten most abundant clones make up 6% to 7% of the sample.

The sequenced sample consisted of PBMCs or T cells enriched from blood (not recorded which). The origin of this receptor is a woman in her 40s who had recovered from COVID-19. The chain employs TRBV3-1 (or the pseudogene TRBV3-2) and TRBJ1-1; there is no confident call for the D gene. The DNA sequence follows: TGTGCCAGCAGCCAGCGGGAGAACACTGAAGCTTTCTTT. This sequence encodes CASSQRENTEAFF.